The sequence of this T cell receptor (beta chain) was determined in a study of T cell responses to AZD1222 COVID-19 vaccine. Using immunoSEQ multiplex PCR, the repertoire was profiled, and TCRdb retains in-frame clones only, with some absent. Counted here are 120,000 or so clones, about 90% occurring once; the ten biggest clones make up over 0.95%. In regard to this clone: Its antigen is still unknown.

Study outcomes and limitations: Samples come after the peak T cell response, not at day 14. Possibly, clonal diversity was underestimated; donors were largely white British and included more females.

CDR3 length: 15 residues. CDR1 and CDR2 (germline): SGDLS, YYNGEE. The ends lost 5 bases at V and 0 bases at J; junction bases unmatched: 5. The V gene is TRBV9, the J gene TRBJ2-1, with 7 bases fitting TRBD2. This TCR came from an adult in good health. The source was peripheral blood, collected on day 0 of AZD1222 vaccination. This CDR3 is CASSGGSPSYNEQFF. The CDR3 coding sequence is TGTGCCAGCAGTGGCGGGAGTCCCTCCTACAATGAGCAGTTCTTC.